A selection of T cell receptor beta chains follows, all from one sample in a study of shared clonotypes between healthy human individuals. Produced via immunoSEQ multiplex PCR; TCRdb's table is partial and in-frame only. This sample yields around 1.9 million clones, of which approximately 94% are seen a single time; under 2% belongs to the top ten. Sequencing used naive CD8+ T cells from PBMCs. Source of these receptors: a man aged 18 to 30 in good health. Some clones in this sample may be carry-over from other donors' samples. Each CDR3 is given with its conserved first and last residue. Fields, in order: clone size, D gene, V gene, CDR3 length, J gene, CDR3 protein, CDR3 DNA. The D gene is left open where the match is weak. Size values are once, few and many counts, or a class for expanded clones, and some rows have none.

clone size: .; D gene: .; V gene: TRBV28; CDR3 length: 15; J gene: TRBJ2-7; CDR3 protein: CASSSPGTASYEQYF; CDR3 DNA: TGTGCCAGCAGTTCCCCCGGGACCGCCTCCTACGAGCAGTACTTC
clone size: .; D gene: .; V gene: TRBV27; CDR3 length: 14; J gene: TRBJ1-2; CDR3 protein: CASSFRGANYGYTF; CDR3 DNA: TGTGCCAGCAGTTTCCGGGGCGCCAACTATGGCTACACCTTC
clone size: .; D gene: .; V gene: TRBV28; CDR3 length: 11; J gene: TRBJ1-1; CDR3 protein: CASSWGLEAFF; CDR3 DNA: TGTGCCAGCAGTTGGGGGCTTGAAGCTTTCTTT
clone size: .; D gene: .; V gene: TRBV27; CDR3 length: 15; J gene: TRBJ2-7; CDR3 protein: CASSLSDGGTYEQYF; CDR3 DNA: TGTGCCAGCAGTTTATCGGACGGCGGTACCTACGAGCAGTACTTC
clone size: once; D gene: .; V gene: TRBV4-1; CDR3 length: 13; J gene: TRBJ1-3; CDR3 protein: CASSQVFGNTIYF; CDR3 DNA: TGCGCCAGCAGCCAAGTCTTTGGAAACACCATATATTTT
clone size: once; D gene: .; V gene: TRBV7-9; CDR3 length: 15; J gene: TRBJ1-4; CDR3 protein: CASSLSGATREKLFF; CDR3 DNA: TGTGCCAGCAGCTTGTCGGGGGCAACACGTGAAAAACTGTTTTTT
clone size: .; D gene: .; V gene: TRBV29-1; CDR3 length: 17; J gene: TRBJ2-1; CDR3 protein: CSVVERPTGGKDNEQFF; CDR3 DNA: TGCAGCGTTGTTGAGCGACCCACCGGGGGAAAGGACAATGAGCAGTTCTTC
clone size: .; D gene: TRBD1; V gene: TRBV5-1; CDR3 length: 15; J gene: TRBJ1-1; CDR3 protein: CASSPGQGGSTEAFF; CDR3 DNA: TGCGCCAGCAGCCCGGGACAGGGGGGAAGCACTGAAGCTTTCTTT
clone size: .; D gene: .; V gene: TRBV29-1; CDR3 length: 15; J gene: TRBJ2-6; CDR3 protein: CSVAGGAVGANVLTF; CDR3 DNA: TGCAGCGTAGCCGGGGGCGCGGTTGGGGCCAACGTCCTGACTTTC
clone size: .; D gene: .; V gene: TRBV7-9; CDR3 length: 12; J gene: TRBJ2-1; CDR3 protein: CASSFPVGEQFF; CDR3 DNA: TGTGCCAGCAGCTTCCCGGTCGGTGAGCAGTTCTTC
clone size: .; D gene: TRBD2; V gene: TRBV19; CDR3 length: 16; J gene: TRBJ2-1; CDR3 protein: CASSGLAGKTYNEQFF; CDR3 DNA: TGTGCCAGTAGTGGACTAGCGGGAAAGACCTACAATGAGCAGTTCTTC
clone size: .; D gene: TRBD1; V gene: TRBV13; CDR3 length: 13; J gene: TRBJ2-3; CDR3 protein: CASSEGQGDWQYF; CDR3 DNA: TGTGCCAGCAGCGAGGGACAGGGCGATTGGCAGTATTTT
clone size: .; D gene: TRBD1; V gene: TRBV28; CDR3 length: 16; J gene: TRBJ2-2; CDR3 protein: CASSLSRTGYTGELFF; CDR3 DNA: TGTGCCAGCAGTTTATCTCGGACAGGGTACACCGGGGAGCTGTTTTTT
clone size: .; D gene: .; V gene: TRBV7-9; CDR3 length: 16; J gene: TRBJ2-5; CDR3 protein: CASSELLQVSGETQYF; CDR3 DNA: TGTGCCAGCAGCGAGCTATTACAGGTGTCCGGAGAGACCCAGTACTTC
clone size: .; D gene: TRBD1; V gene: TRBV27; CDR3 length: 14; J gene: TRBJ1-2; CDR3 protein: CASSPGQGIGGYTF; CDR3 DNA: TGTGCCAGCAGTCCGGGACAGGGAATTGGCGGCTACACCTTC
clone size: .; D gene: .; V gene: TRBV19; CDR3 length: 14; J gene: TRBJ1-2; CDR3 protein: CASSPWGLNYGYTF; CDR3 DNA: TGTGCCAGTAGTCCCTGGGGACTGAACTATGGCTACACCTTC
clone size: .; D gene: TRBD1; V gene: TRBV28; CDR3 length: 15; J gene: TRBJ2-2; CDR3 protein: CASSLNRGVAGELFF; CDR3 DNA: TGTGCCAGCAGTTTGAACAGGGGGGTGGCCGGGGAGCTGTTTTTT
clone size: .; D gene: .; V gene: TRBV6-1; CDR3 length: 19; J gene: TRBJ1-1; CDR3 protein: CASSEVLGRQYSDDTEAFF; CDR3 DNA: TGTGCCAGCAGTGAAGTTCTAGGCCGCCAATACTCGGACGACACTGAAGCTTTCTTT
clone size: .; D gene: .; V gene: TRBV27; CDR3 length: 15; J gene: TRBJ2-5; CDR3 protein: CASSFNSGLMETQYF; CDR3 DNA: TGTGCCAGCAGTTTCAACTCGGGACTTATGGAGACCCAGTACTTC
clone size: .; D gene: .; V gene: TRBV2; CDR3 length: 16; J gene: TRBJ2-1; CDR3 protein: CASSERQGGAYNEQFF; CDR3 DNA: TGTGCCAGCAGTGAAAGGCAGGGGGGGGCCTACAATGAGCAGTTCTTC
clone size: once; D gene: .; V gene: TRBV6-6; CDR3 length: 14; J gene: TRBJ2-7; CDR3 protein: CASSLESRGYEQYF; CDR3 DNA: TGTGCCAGCAGCCTAGAATCAAGGGGCTACGAGCAGTACTTC
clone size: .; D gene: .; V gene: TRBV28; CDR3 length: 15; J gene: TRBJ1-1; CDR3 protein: CASSLGSGPNTEAFF; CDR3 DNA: TGTGCCAGCAGTTTAGGCAGCGGACCAAACACTGAAGCTTTCTTT
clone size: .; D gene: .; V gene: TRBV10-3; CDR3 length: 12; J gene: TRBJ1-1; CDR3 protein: CAISPSDTEAFF; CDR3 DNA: TGTGCCATCAGCCCATCGGACACTGAAGCTTTCTTT
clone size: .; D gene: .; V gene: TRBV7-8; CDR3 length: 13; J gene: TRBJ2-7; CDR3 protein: CASSLKLYVEQYF; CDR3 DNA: TGTGCCAGCAGCTTAAAATTGTACGTCGAGCAGTACTTC
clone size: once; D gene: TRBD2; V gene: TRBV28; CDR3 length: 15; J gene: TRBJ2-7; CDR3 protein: CASTMQGLAGNEQYF; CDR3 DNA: TGTGCCAGCACCATGCAAGGACTAGCGGGGAACGAGCAGTACTTC
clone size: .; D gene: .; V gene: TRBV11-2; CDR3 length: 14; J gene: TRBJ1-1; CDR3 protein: CASSPPLRDTEAFF; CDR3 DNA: TGTGCCAGCAGCCCCCCCCTCCGGGACACTGAAGCTTTCTTT
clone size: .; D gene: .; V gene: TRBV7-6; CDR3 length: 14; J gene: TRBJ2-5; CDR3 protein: CASSLAALQETQYF; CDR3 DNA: TGTGCCAGCAGCTTAGCAGCACTCCAAGAGACCCAGTACTTC
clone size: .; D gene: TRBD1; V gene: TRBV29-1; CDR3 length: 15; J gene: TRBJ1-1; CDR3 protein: CSVHIAGTVNTEAFF; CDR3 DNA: TGCAGCGTACACATAGCCGGGACAGTGAACACTGAAGCTTTCTTT
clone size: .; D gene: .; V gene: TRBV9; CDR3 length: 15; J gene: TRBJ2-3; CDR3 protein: CASSPRWGSEDTQYF; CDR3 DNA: TGTGCCAGCAGCCCTCGTTGGGGGAGTGAAGATACGCAGTATTTT
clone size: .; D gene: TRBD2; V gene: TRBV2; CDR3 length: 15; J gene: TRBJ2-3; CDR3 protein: CASSKTSGLTDTQYF; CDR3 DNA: TGTGCCAGCAGTAAGACTAGCGGCCTCACAGATACGCAGTATTTT
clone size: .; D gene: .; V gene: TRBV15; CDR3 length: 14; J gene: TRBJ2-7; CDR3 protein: CATSRAEDYYEQYF; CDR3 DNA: TGTGCCACCAGCAGAGCCGAGGATTACTACGAGCAGTACTTC
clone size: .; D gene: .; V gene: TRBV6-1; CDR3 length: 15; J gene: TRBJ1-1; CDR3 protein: CASSVDPGRNTEAFF; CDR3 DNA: TGTGCCAGCAGTGTAGACCCCGGCCGGAACACTGAAGCTTTCTTT